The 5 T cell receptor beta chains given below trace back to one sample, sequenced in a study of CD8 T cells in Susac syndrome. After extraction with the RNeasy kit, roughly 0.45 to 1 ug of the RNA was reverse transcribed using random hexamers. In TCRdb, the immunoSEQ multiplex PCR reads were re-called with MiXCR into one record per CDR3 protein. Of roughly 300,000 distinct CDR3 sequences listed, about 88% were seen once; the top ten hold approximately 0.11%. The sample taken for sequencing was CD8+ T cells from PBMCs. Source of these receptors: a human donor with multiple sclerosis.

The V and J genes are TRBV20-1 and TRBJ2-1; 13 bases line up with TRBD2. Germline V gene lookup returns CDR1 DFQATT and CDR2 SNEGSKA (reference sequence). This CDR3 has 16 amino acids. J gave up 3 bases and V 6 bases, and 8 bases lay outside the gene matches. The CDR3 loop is CSAPGLAGELYNEQFF. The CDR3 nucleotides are TGCAGTGCCCCCGGACTAGCGGGAGAGCTCTACAATGAGCAGTTCTTC.

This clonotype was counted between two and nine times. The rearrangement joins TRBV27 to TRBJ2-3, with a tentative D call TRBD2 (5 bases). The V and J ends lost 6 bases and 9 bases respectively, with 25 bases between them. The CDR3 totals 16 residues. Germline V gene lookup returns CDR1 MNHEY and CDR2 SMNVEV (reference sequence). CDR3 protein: CASSPSAGVKVGTQYF. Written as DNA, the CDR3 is TGTGCCAGCAGCCCCTCCGCCGGGGTTAAGGTGGGGACGCAGTATTTT.

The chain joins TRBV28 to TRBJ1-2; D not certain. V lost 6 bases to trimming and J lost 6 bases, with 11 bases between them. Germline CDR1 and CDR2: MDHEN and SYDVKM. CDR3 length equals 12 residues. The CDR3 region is CASSHERNGYTF. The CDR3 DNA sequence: TGTGCCAGCAGCCATGAAAGAAATGGCTACACCTTC.

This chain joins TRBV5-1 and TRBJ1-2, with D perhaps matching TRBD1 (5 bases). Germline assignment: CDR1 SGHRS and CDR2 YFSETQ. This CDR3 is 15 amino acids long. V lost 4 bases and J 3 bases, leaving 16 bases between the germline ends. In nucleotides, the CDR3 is TGCGCCAGCAGCGAATCCGGGACGGATCACTATGGCTACACCTTC. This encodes CASSESGTDHYGYTF.

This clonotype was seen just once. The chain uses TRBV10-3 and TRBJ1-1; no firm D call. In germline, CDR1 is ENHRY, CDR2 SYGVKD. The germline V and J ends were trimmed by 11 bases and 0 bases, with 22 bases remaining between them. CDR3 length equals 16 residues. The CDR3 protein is CAVSGQQGVMNTEAFF. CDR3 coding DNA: TGTGCCGTCTCCGGCCAGCAAGGAGTCATGAACACTGAAGCTTTCTTT.